Presented here are 19 T cell receptor beta chains from one specimen sequenced in a study of blood T cell repertoires in COVID-19. Using immunoSEQ multiplex PCR, the repertoire was profiled, and TCRdb retains in-frame clones only, with some absent. The sample has some 80,000 clones, 85% to 90% seen once. Sequencing was performed on peripheral blood. The receptor source for this set is a human donor in a cohort sampled during active COVID-19.

This sequence joins TRBV7-9 and TRBJ1-1; no clear D. The CDR3 is 11 amino acids. V was trimmed by 1 base and J by 12 bases, leaving 9 bases between them. Germline V gene lookup returns CDR1 SEHNR and CDR2 FQNEAQ (reference sequence). DNA of the CDR3: TGTGCCAGCAGCTTAGGAGAGCCACCTTTCTTT. This translates into CASSLGEPPFF.

This clone was counted once. V gene TRBV5-5 combines with J gene TRBJ1-1; possible D gene TRBD1, 6 bases. V lost 4 bases and J 1 base, leaving 14 bases between the germline ends. CDR1 and CDR2 from the germline V gene are SGHKS and YYEKEE (reference sequence). CDR3 length equals 15 residues. CDR3 DNA sequence: TGTGCCAGCAGCACCGCTGACAGGTGGAACACTGAAGCTTTCTTT. Translated, it gives CASSTADRWNTEAFF.

The genes are TRBV30 and TRBJ1-6; D might be TRBD1 (5 bases). The germline CDR1 and CDR2 sequences are GTSNPN and SVGIG (reference sequence). The CDR3 sequence is 14 residues long. V was trimmed by 8 bases and J by 9 bases, leaving 20 bases between them. CDR3 residues: CARRIGGVGSPLHF. The CDR3 region has the DNA TGTGCCCGCCGCATCGGAGGGGTGGGTTCACCCCTCCACTTT.

This chain uses TRBV15 with TRBJ2-1, with 11 bases that match TRBD2. CDR3 size: 14 residues. V lost 1 base to trimming and J lost 9 bases; unmatched junction nucleotides: 2. Germline V gene data show CDR1 as LNHNV and CDR2 as YYDKDF (reference sequence). The CDR3 DNA reads TGTGCCACCAGCAGAGCGGGACTAGCGGTTGAGCAGTTCTTC. It yields the protein CATSRAGLAVEQFF. Supplemented by reference TRBV15 and TRBJ2-1, the full variable domain reads DAMVIQNPRYQVTQFGKPVTLSCSQTLNHNVMYWYQQKSSQAPKLLFHYYDKDFNNEADTPDNFQSRRPNTSFCFLDIRSPGLGDTAMYLCATSRAGLAVEQFFGPGTRLTVL.

The V and J genes are TRBV7-9 and TRBJ2-7; 7 nucleotides match TRBD2. Unmatched junction bases numbered 14, after V lost 3 bases and J lost 0 bases. The CDR3 extends over 18 amino acids. The germline V gene encodes CDR1 SEHNR and CDR2 FQNEAQ (reference sequence). The CDR3 DNA reads TGTGCCAGCAGCTTCCATAGCGGGTTAAGTCCTCGCTCCTACGAGCAGTACTTC. Amino acid sequence: CASSFHSGLSPRSYEQYF. The full variable domain, rest sourced from reference TRBV7-9 and TRBJ2-7, is DTGVSQNPRHKITKRGQNVTFRCDPISEHNRLYWYRQTLGQGPEFLTYFQNEAQLEKSRLLSDRFSAERPKGSFSTLEIQRTEQGDSAMYLCASSFHSGLSPRSYEQYFGPGTRLTVT.

The CDR3 DNA follows: TGTGCCAGCAGCGGGATTCAGGGTCTCAAAAACATTCAGTACTTC. This sequence encodes CASSGIQGLKNIQYF. The V call is TRBV6-2 or TRBV6-3, the J call TRBJ2-4; the D gene could be TRBD1 or TRBD2 (5 bases each). V gave up 6 bases and J gave up 3 bases, with 15 bases separating them. Germline CDR1 reads MNHEY; CDR2 reads SVGEGT. This CDR3 has 15 amino acids.

This clone was counted a single time. For the CDR3, the DNA is TGTGCCAGCAGCTTAGGACTAGTCTCCTACAATGAGCAGTTCTTC. Translation: CASSLGLVSYNEQFF. This chain joins TRBV7-2 and TRBJ2-1; D perhaps matches TRBD2 (6 bases). The germline V gene encodes CDR1 SGHTA and CDR2 FQGNSA. The CDR3 runs 15 residues. V was shortened by 1 base and J by 0 bases, with 7 bases between the two germline ends.

The rearrangement links TRBV6-5 to TRBJ2-3; D call uncertain. The CDR3 is 13 amino acids. Germline CDR1 MNHEY, CDR2 SVGAGI. V was cut by 9 bases and J by 3 bases, with 13 bases left in between. The CDR3 coding sequence is TGTGCCAGGGTAAAAACAGAGACAGATACGCAGTATTTT. As protein: CARVKTETDTQYF.

The chain joins TRBV28 to TRBJ2-7, with D perhaps TRBD1 (5 bases). This CDR3 has 13 residues. V was shortened by 6 bases and J by 0 bases, with 9 bases between the two germline ends. Germline V gene lookup returns CDR1 MDHEN and CDR2 SYDVKM. The CDR3 reads CASSKTASYEQYF. The CDR3 nucleotides read TGTGCCAGCAGCAAGACAGCCTCCTACGAGCAGTACTTC.

V and J are TRBV5-4 and TRBJ2-1; 12 bases match TRBD2. J lost 3 bases, V lost 4 bases, and 14 bases had no gene match. The germline V gene encodes CDR1 SGHNT and CDR2 YYREEE (reference sequence). CDR3 length: 19 amino acids. In DNA form, the CDR3 reads TGTGCCAGCAGCCGGGGGCCTAGCGGGGGGGCGTCAAACTACAATGAGCAGTTCTTC. This translates into CASSRGPSGGASNYNEQFF.

V is TRBV4-1 and J is TRBJ2-7; tentatively, D is TRBD2 (5 bases). Looked up from germline, CDR1 is MGHRA and CDR2 is YSYEKL. The length of the CDR3 is 15 residues. Trimming removed 0 bases from V and 3 bases from J, with 12 bases in between. CDR3 protein: CASSQDNGLIYEQYF. The CDR3 DNA reads TGCGCCAGCAGCCAAGATAACGGACTCATCTACGAGCAGTACTTC.

The chain carries TRBV5-1 and TRBJ1-4; perhaps TRBD1 as D (6 bases). V was cut by 7 bases and J by 5 bases, with 24 bases left in between. This CDR3 comprises 17 residues. Germline CDR1 is SGHRS and CDR2 is YFSETQ. This chain's CDR3 is CASPGDTALSKNEKLFF. CDR3 coding DNA: TGCGCCAGCCCCGGGGACACAGCACTCTCAAAAAATGAAAAACTGTTTTTT.

V gene TRBV28 combines with J gene TRBJ2-3; TRBD1 agrees at 12 bases. Trimming took 6 bases from V and 5 from J; bases not matched to a gene: 9. CDR3 size: 16 residues. Germline assignment: CDR1 MDHEN and CDR2 SYDVKM. This chain's CDR3 is CASRPRDRGRRDTQYF. In DNA form, the CDR3 reads TGTGCCAGCAGACCCCGGGACAGGGGGCGCAGAGATACGCAGTATTTT.

The chain carries TRBV25-1 and TRBJ2-3; D is possibly TRBD2 (5 bases). Germline V gene data show CDR1 as MGHDK and CDR2 as SYGVNS. V lost 5 bases to trimming and J lost 1 base, with 7 bases between them. There are 13 residues in the CDR3. CDR3: CASSLSGTDTQYF. Written as DNA, the CDR3 is TGTGCCAGCAGTCTTAGCGGCACAGATACGCAGTATTTT.

The rearrangement uses TRBV30 and TRBJ1-6; 10 bases agree with TRBD1. CDR1 and CDR2 from the germline V gene are GTSNPN and SVGIG (reference sequence). CDR3 length: 15 residues. V shed 5 bases, J shed 6 bases, and the junction held 7 bases outside the gene matches. CDR3 sequence reads: CAWEGTGVVNSPLHF. The CDR3 nucleotides are TGTGCCTGGGAGGGGACAGGGGTTGTTAATTCACCCCTCCACTTT.

V is TRBV6-1 and J is TRBJ2-5, with D possibly being TRBD2 (6 bases). This CDR3 is 15 amino acids long. Trimming removed 2 bases at V and 4 bases at J, with 14 bases between. Germline assignment: CDR1 MNHNS and CDR2 SASEGT. CDR3 DNA: TGTGCCAGCAGTGAATTGGGGACTGCCTTAGAGACCCAGTACTTC. Amino acids: CASSELGTALETQYF.

This clone was seen only a few times. The gene calls are TRBV19 and TRBJ1-6; 8 positions match TRBD1. The CDR3 runs to 16 residues. V was pared by 6 bases and J by 10 bases, with 14 bases of the junction left unmatched. Per the germline V gene, CDR1 is LNHDA and CDR2 is SQIVND (reference sequence). The CDR3: CASSRQGKNWESPLHF. CDR3 bases: TGTGCCAGTAGCCGACAGGGGAAGAATTGGGAATCACCCCTCCACTTT. Full variable domain (remainder filled in from reference TRBV19 and TRBJ1-6): DGGITQSPKYLFRKEGQNVTLSCEQNLNHDAMYWYRQDPGQGLRLIYYSQIVNDFQKGDIAEGYSVSREKKESFPLTVTSAQKNPTAFYLCASSRQGKNWESPLHFGNGTRLTVT.

This clone has a single count. V gene TRBV28 combines with J gene TRBJ1-4; 10 bases are a match to TRBD1. The CDR3 runs to 15 residues. Germline CDR1 reads MDHEN; CDR2 reads SYDVKM. V lost 7 bases, J lost 5 bases, and 7 bases stayed unmatched. DNA of the CDR3: TGTGCCAGCAAGAGACAGGGGGCGATGAATGAAAAACTGTTTTTT. This translates into CASKRQGAMNEKLFF.

Only a few counts were recorded for this clone. The CDR3 DNA follows: TGTGCCAGCAGTTACTATCGGGAGTGGGGTAGGGATTCACCCCTCCACTTT. Protein product: CASSYYREWGRDSPLHF. V usage is TRBV6-2 or TRBV6-3 and J usage is TRBJ1-6; no clear D. Germline CDR1 reads MNHEY; CDR2 reads SVGEGT. V was cut by 1 base and J by 8 bases, with 18 bases left in between. This CDR3 region has 17 residues.